Sequencing of this TCR beta chain was carried out in a study of T cells after yellow fever vaccination. Ten or more counts support this clonotype. MiXCR was run by TCRdb on the 5' RACE reads, yielding one entry per CDR3 protein. The repertoire holds about 120,000 distinct CDR3 sequences, about 7% seen once, with 2.7% in the top ten. The germline V and J ends were trimmed by 5 bases and 7 bases, with 10 bases remaining between them. Germline V CDR1 and CDR2: SGDLS, YYNGEE. The CDR3 is 12 amino acids. This sequence was found in a man aged 18-30 years who received the YFV17D yellow fever vaccine. The rearrangement links TRBV9 to TRBJ2-1, with D possibly TRBD1 on 6 matching bases. This sample comprised CD4+ T cells sorted from PBMCs, obtained around 45 days after the first yellow fever vaccination. The CDR3: CASRGAGNEQFF. For the CDR3, the DNA is TGTGCCAGCAGGGGGGCCGGAAATGAGCAGTTCTTC.